The 22 T cell receptor beta chains reported below all come from one sample, sequenced in a study of circulating CD8 cells and anti-PD-1 response in melanoma. Sorting of live CD3+CD8+TCRalphabeta+ cells by PD-1 and/or TIGIT gave four subsets. The QIAseq Immune Repertoire TCR panel built the libraries from around 15 ng of total RNA. One entry per CDR3 protein, called by TCRdb with MiXCR from the reads. In the table there are hundreds of distinct CDR3 sequences, around 4% of which are singletons. The sample was CD8+ T cells from PBMCs, taken at baseline or after one month of anti-PD-1 therapy (not recorded which). The source of these receptors is a human donor with melanoma.

In its sample, this clonotype is large (0.1 to 1%). The chain carries TRBV10-2 and TRBJ2-7; no clear D gene. The germline V and J ends were trimmed by 7 bases and 3 bases, with 7 bases remaining between them. From germline, CDR1 is WSHSY and CDR2 SAAADI. CDR3 size: 11 residues. The CDR3 sequence: CASTVGYEQYF. The DNA for the CDR3 is TGCGCCAGCACCGTCGGCTACGAGCAGTACTTC.

This clonotype is deemed large. The chain uses TRBV24-1 and TRBJ2-3; TRBD2 agrees at 10 bases. The length of the CDR3 is 22 residues. From germline, CDR1 is KGHDR and CDR2 SFDVKD. V lost 0 bases to trimming and J lost 0 bases; unmatched junction nucleotides: 17. The CDR3, as DNA: TGTGCCACCAGTGATTTGCAAATCGGACTAGCGGACGACTTGGCTAGCACAGATACGCAGTATTTT. It translates to CATSDLQIGLADDLASTDTQYF.

This clonotype is large by share. The chain has TRBV29-1 and TRBJ2-7; 9 nucleotides match TRBD1. CDR1 SQVTM and CDR2 ANQGSEA come from the germline V gene. Trimming removed 6 bases from V and 0 bases from J; junction bases left unmatched: 6. CDR3 length equals 14 residues. The CDR3 DNA reads as TGCAGCGTCACCGGGACAGGGTTCTCCTACGAGCAGTACTTC. It specifies CSVTGTGFSYEQYF.

This clonotype is categorized as large. J is TRBJ2-1 and V is TRBV29-1, with TRBD1 matching over 10 bases. Losses at the gene ends were 7 bases for V and 7 bases for J; bases not matched to a gene: 10. CDR3 length equals 14 residues. Germline V gene lookup returns CDR1 SQVTM and CDR2 ANQGSEA. CDR3 DNA sequence: TGCAGCGCCGGGGGGACAGGGGCGAATAATGAGCAGTTCTTC. It specifies CSAGGTGANNEQFF.

This clonotype is deemed large. This rearrangement joins TRBV11-3 to TRBJ2-7; 7 bases line up with TRBD1. The CDR3 is made up of 16 amino acids. CDR1 is SGHNT, CDR2 YENEEA, per germline. Trimming removed 4 bases from V and 5 bases from J; junction bases left unmatched: 14. The CDR3 loop is CASSSRATGPDDEQYF. DNA of the CDR3: TGTGCCAGCAGCTCACGAGCGACAGGGCCGGACGACGAGCAGTACTTC.

In its sample, this clonotype ranks as large. This chain connects TRBV10-2 to TRBJ2-1; D tentatively fits TRBD1 or TRBD2 (6 bases each). This CDR3 contains 12 residues. The V and J ends lost 7 bases and 15 bases respectively, with 19 bases between them. Germline V gives CDR1 WSHSY, CDR2 SAAADI. This chain's CDR3 is CASTPDGGMRFF. The CDR3 DNA reads TGCGCCAGCACTCCAGACGGGGGCATGCGGTTCTTC.

This clonotype is deemed medium-sized (0.01 to 0.1%). V gene TRBV12-3 or TRBV12-4 combines with J gene TRBJ2-1; D gene ambiguous. This CDR3 contains 13 residues. Trimming stripped 1 base from V and 7 bases from J, with 8 bases between. CDR3 region: CASSLGLFNEQFF. In nucleotides, the CDR3 is TGTGCCAGCAGTTTAGGACTCTTTAATGAGCAGTTCTTC.

Details on this clonotype: A read error may explain this, as a much larger clone is one base away. CDR3 DNA: TGCAGTGCCTCCGTCATAGGCGACTATAGCGACGAGCAGTACTTC. This encodes CSASVIGDYSDEQYF. The rearrangement uses TRBV20-1 and TRBJ2-7; D might be TRBD2 (5 bases). The CDR3 loop spans 15 amino acids. Trimming pared 6 bases from V and 5 bases from J, leaving 23 bases between. Germline values: CDR1 DFQATT, CDR2 SNEGSKA (reference sequence).

This clonotype has just a few counts. The chain combines TRBV29-1 with TRBJ2-7, with no clear D. Germline CDR1 and CDR2: SQVTM and ANQGSEA. The CDR3 has 10 amino acids. The V gene lost 4 bases and the J gene lost 6 bases, with 7 bases spanning the gap. The CDR3 nucleotides read TGCAGCGTTGTGGGATCCGAGCAGTACTTC. Its protein product is CSVVGSEQYF.

This clonotype is categorized as large. The rearrangement uses TRBV29-1 and TRBJ2-1, with 8 bases fitting TRBD2. The germline gives CDR1 SQVTM, CDR2 ANQGSEA. The V gene end was trimmed by 7 bases and the J gene end by 7 bases; junction bases not matched to a gene: 9. CDR3 length equals 13 residues. The CDR3 DNA reads TGCAGCGGCTTAGCGGGAAATCGGAATGAGCAGTTCTTC. Protein: CSGLAGNRNEQFF.

By sample fraction, this clonotype is large (0.1 to 1%). CDR3 in DNA: TGTGCCAGCAGTTACCTGGACAGTTCCTACGAGCAGTACTTC. It codes for CASSYLDSSYEQYF. The chain carries TRBV6-5 and TRBJ2-7; D perhaps matches TRBD1 (6 bases). Trimming pared 2 bases from V and 1 base from J, leaving 9 bases between. In germline, CDR1 is MNHEY, CDR2 SVGAGI. The CDR3 runs to 14 residues.

This clonotype is deemed large (0.1 to 1%). The V and J genes are TRBV19 and TRBJ2-1, with D possibly matching TRBD2 (5 bases). Germline CDR1 reads LNHDA; CDR2 reads SQIVND (reference sequence). This CDR3 has 13 amino acids. Trimming shortened V by 3 bases and J by 9 bases, and 12 bases separated the two germline ends. The CDR3 region is CASSILDGSEQFF. The CDR3 nucleotides are TGTGCCAGTAGTATTTTAGATGGGAGTGAGCAGTTCTTC.

This clonotype is deemed medium-sized. The CDR3 does not close with the conserved phenylalanine or tryptophan, likely indicating a read error. The chain links TRBV4-1 to TRBJ2-5; D is ambiguous. The germline V and J ends were trimmed by 0 bases and 5 bases, with 7 bases remaining between them. The CDR3 runs 13 residues. Germline V gene sequence: CDR1 MGHRA, CDR2 YSYEKL. Here the CDR3 reads CASSQEGHETQYS. The CDR3 coding sequence is TGCGCCAGCAGCCAAGAAGGGCATGAGACCCAGTACTCC.

In its sample, this clonotype is large. The CDR3 protein is CASSLGTGRSYEQYF. The CDR3 DNA sequence: TGTGCCAGCAGTTTGGGGACCGGCCGCTCCTACGAGCAGTACTTC. V usage is TRBV12-3 or TRBV12-4 and J usage is TRBJ2-7; D is tentatively TRBD1 or TRBD2 (5 bases each). V was pared by 3 bases and J by 0 bases, with 12 bases between. CDR3 length: 15 amino acids.

This clonotype rates as medium-sized (0.01 to 0.1%). One junction end disagrees with the germline gene, perhaps due to a read error. The V call is TRBV2, the J call TRBJ2-1, with 8 bases identical to TRBD2. This CDR3 has 15 amino acids. Germline V gene sequence: CDR1 SNHLY, CDR2 FYNNEI. CDR3 region: CASRGTRDSYNEQFF. The CDR3, as DNA: TGTGCCAGCAGGGGGACTAGAGACTCCTACAATGAGCAGTTTTTC.

By share of the sample, this clonotype is large (0.1 to 1%). The rearrangement joins TRBV13 to TRBJ1-2, with D possibly matching TRBD1 (5 bases). V lost 0 bases, J lost 5 bases, and 16 bases lay in between. The CDR3 runs 16 residues. CDR1 and CDR2 from the germline V gene are PRHDT and FYEKMQ (reference sequence). CDR3 protein: CASSLGVSAGGYGYTF. CDR3 coding DNA: TGTGCCAGCAGCTTAGGCGTCTCCGCTGGGGGATATGGCTACACCTTC.

This clonotype counts as hyperexpanded (1% or more). The rearrangement links TRBV29-1 to TRBJ1-1; D not certain. Trimming left V 1 base short and J 5 bases short, with 17 bases between. The germline CDR1 and CDR2 sequences are SQVTM and ANQGSEA. The CDR3 is made up of 15 amino acids. The DNA of the CDR3 is TGCAGCGTTGAAGCCCCCGGGCCCTGGAGGACTGAAGCTTTCTTT. Amino acid sequence: CSVEAPGPWRTEAFF.

By its share, this clonotype is large (0.1 to 1%). V gene TRBV4-1 combines with J gene TRBJ2-5; D unresolved. V was trimmed by 0 bases and J by 5 bases, leaving 7 bases between them. This CDR3 comprises 13 residues. The V gene's germline CDR1 is MGHRA and CDR2 YSYEKL. As DNA, the CDR3 is TGCGCCAGCAGCCAAGAAGGGCATGAGACCCAGTACTTC. Protein sequence: CASSQEGHETQYF.

This clonotype is classed as medium-sized. The genes are TRBV5-4 and TRBJ2-7; tentatively, D is TRBD2 (6 bases). Germline V gives CDR1 SGHNT, CDR2 YYREEE (reference sequence). This CDR3 is 14 amino acids long. Trimming pared 4 bases from V and 2 bases from J, leaving 13 bases between. This CDR3 is CASSPGTGAYEQYF. The CDR3 region has the DNA TGTGCCAGCAGCCCCGGGACGGGAGCCTACGAGCAGTACTTC.

This clonotype rates as large (0.1 to 1%). This chain joins TRBV29-1 and TRBJ2-1; TRBD1 is a possible D gene (6 bases). The V end lost 5 bases, the J end lost 4 bases, and 9 bases lay between the germline ends. The CDR3 is made up of 12 amino acids. CDR1 is SQVTM, CDR2 ANQGSEA, per germline. The CDR3 protein is CSVKGQYNEQFF. The CDR3 nucleotides are TGCAGCGTTAAGGGACAATACAATGAGCAGTTCTTC.

The chain uses TRBV28 and TRBJ2-7; 8 bases match TRBD1. V shed 3 bases and J 7 bases; nucleotides not matched to a gene: 14. Looked up from germline, CDR1 is MDHEN and CDR2 is SYDVKM. The CDR3 runs 16 residues. The CDR3 nucleotides are TGTGCCAGCAGTTTCCCTGAGGGGCAGGGGGCGAGTGAGCAGTACTTC. Protein: CASSFPEGQGASEQYF.

Relative to its sample, this clonotype is large. V is TRBV20-1 and J is TRBJ2-7; D not certain. The CDR3 totals 14 residues. CDR1 DFQATT and CDR2 SNEGSKA come from the germline V gene (reference sequence). The V and J ends lost 3 bases and 2 bases respectively, with 14 bases between them. For the CDR3, the DNA is TGCAGTGCTAGTAATTGGCCAGAGCCCTACGAGCAGTACTTC. It translates to CSASNWPEPYEQYF.